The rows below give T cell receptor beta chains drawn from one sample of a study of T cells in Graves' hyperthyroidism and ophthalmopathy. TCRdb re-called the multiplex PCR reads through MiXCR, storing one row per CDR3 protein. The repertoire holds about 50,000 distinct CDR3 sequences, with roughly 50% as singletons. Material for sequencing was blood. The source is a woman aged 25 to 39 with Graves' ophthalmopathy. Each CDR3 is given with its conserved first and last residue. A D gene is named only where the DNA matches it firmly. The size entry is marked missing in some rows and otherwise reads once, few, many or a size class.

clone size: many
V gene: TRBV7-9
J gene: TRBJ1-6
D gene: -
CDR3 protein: CASSPLGTGNSPLHF
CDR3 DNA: TGTGCCAGCAGCCCCCTGGGCACGGGGAATTCACCCCTCCACTTT

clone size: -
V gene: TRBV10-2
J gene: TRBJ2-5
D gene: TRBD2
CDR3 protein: CASSDWTRRETQYF
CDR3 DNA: TGCGCCAGCAGTGATTGGACTAGGAGGGAGACCCAGTACTTC

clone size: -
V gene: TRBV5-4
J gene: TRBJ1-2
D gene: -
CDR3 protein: CASSRISGRGYGYTF
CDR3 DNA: TGTGCCAGCAGCCGTATTAGCGGGAGGGGCTATGGCTACACCTTC

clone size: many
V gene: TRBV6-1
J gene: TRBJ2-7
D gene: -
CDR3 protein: CASSLGPLYSYEQYF
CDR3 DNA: TGTGCCAGCAGCTTGGGGCCACTATACTCCTACGAGCAGTACTTC

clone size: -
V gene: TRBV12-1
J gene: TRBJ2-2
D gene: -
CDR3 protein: CASSFDGRGLAGVATGELFF
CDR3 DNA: TGTGCCAGCAGCTTTGACGGCAGGGGACTAGCGGGAGTGGCGACCGGGGAGCTGTTTTTT

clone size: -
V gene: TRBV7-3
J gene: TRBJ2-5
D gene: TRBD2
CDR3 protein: CASRGDLAGAETQYF
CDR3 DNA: TGTGCCAGCAGGGGCGACCTAGCGGGAGCAGAGACCCAGTACTTC

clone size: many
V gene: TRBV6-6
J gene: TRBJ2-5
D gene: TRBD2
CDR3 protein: CASSYAGLAGGMAGATQYF
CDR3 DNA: TGTGCCAGCAGTTACGCGGGGCTAGCGGGAGGAATGGCTGGAGCGACCCAGTACTTC

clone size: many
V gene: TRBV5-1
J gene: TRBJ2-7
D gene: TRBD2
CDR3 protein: CASSLGTSGSRHEQYF
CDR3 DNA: TGCGCCAGCAGCTTGGGGACTAGCGGGAGCAGGCACGAGCAGTACTTC

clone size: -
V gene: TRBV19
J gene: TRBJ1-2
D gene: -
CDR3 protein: CASSLLSDNEGDNFYGYTF
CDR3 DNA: TGTGCCAGTAGTTTATTATCGGACAATGAGGGGGATAACTTCTATGGCTACACCTTC

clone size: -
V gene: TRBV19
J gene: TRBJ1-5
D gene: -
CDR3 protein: CASGTGANNQPQHF
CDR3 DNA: TGTGCCAGTGGGACGGGCGCGAACAATCAGCCCCAGCATTTT

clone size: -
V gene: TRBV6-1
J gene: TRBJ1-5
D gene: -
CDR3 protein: CASSGRGSFSDRPQHF
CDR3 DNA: TGTGCCAGCAGTGGTAGGGGATCGTTTAGCGATCGGCCCCAGCATTTT

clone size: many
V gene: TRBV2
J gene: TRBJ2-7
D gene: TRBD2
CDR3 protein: CASRATSGGYEQYF
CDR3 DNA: TGTGCCAGCAGGGCCACATCGGGGGGCTACGAGCAGTACTTC

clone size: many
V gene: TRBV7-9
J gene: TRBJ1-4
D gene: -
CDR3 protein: CASSLLPEKLFF
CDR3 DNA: TGTGCCAGCAGCTTATTACCGGAAAAACTGTTTTTT

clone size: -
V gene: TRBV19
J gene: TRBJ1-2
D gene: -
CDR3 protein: CASSIGLAGASGYTF
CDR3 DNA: TGTGCCAGTAGTATTGGGCTAGCGGGAGCCTCTGGCTACACCTTC

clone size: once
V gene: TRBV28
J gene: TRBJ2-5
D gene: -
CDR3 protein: CASSFSELLVLETQYF
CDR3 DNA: TGTGCCAGCAGTTTTTCCGAGCTGCTGGTTCTGGAGACCCAGTACTTC

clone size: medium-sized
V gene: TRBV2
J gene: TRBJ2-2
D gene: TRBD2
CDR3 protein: CASYLAVGELFF
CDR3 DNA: TGTGCCAGCTACCTAGCGGTCGGGGAGCTGTTTTTT

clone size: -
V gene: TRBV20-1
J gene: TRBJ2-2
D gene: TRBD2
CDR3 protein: CNASLGGRANTGEPFF
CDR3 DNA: TGCAATGCTAGTTTGGGCGGGAGGGCGAACACCGGGGAGCCGTTTTTT

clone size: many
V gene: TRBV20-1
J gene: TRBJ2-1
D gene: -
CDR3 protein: CSARWVGSLAGQFF
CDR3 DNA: TGCAGTGCTAGGTGGGTGGGATCCCTTGCCGGGCAGTTCTTC

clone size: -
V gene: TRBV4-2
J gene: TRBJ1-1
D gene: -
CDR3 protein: CASSQDPSSDTAAFF
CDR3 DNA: TGTGCCAGCAGCCAAGATCCCAGCTCTGACACTGCGGCTTTCTTT

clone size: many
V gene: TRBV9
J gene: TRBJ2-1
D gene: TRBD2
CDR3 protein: CASSVSGSHNEQFF
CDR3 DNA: TGTGCCAGCAGCGTTAGCGGGAGCCACAATGAGCAGTTCTTC

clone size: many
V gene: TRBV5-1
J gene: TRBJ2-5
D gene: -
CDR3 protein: CASSLEYQETQYF
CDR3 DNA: TGCGCCAGCAGCTTGGAGTACCAAGAGACCCAGTACTTC

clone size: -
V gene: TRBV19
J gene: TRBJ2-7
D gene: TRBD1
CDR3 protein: CASRQPGQGNEQYF
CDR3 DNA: TGTGCCAGTAGACAACCGGGACAGGGAAACGAGCAGTACTTC

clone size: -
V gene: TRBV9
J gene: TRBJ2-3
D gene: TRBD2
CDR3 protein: CAGSVQRTSGKSTDTQYF
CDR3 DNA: TGTGCCGGCAGCGTACAGAGGACTAGCGGGAAGAGCACAGATACGCAGTATTTT

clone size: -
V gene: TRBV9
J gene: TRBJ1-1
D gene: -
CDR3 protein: CASSVGGPNEAFF
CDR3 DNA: TGTGCCAGCAGCGTAGGGGGGCCTAATGAAGCTTTCTTT

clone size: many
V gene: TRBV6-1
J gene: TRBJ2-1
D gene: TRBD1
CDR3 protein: CASSLQGGAYNEQFF
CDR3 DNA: TGTGCCAGCAGTCTACAGGGGGGAGCCTACAATGAGCAGTTCTTC

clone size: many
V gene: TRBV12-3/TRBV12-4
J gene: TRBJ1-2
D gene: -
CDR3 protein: CASTYPGARGYTF
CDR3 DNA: TGTGCCAGCACTTATCCGGGGGCGCGTGGCTACACCTTC